The 18 T cell receptor beta chains given below trace back to one sample, sequenced in a study of T-cell memory formation after mild COVID-19. MiXCR was run by TCRdb on the 5' RACE reads, yielding one entry per CDR3 protein. The table records approximately 300,000 distinct CDR3 sequences, 15% of them present only once. The specimen sequenced was PBMCs or a T cell subset sorted from them (not recorded which). The receptors were sampled from a man aged 18 to 30 who had mild COVID-19 (a few samples of this study predate the infection). Cell type and time point are not known.

This clonotype was counted at least ten times. The chain combines TRBV10-3 with TRBJ1-2; D is uncertain. Germline-derived CDR1 and CDR2 are ENHRY and SYGVKD. The CDR3 covers 13 residues. The ends were cut back, 2 bases at V and 0 bases at J, with 4 bases in the middle. DNA of the CDR3: TGTGCCATCAGTGAGGGGGCTAACTATGGCTACACCTTC. Translating it yields CAISEGANYGYTF.

In this sample, this clonotype turned up a few times. The V and J genes are TRBV28 and TRBJ2-2; 8 nucleotides match TRBD2. Germline V gene sequence: CDR1 MDHEN, CDR2 SYDVKM. The CDR3 is 15 residues long. Trimming took 6 bases from V and 5 from J; bases not matched to a gene: 8. CDR3 bases: TGTGCCAGCAGGCCGGGGGGGCCCAAGACCGGGGAGCTGTTTTTT. Residues: CASRPGGPKTGELFF.

The V and J genes are TRBV6-5 and TRBJ2-3, with 7 positions matching TRBD1. The CDR3 runs 15 residues. V shed 0 bases, J shed 6 bases, and the junction held 6 bases outside the gene matches. Germline-derived CDR1 and CDR2 are MNHEY and SVGAGI. This CDR3 is CASSYSTGAKDTQYF. The CDR3, as DNA: TGTGCCAGCAGTTACTCCACAGGGGCGAAGGATACGCAGTATTTT.

The chain uses TRBV28 and TRBJ1-1; D unclear. From germline, CDR1 is MDHEN and CDR2 SYDVKM. The length of the CDR3 is 17 residues. V shed 5 bases and J shed 6 bases, with 25 bases lying between them. The CDR3 sequence: CASSPIEGWFEFAEAFF. CDR3 nucleotide sequence: TGTGCCAGCAGTCCGATAGAGGGATGGTTTGAGTTTGCTGAAGCTTTCTTT. Together with reference TRBV28 and TRBJ1-1, the CDR3 gives the full variable domain: DVKVTQSSRYLVKRTGEKVFLECVQDMDHENMFWYRQDPGLGLRLIYFSYDVKMKEKGDIPEGYSVSREKKERFSLILESASTNQTSMYLCASSPIEGWFEFAEAFFGQGTRLTVV.

This chain links TRBV7-2 with TRBJ1-1; 8 bases line up with TRBD1. V lost 5 bases and J lost 0; bases outside the gene matches: 5. Germline CDR1 is SGHTA and CDR2 is FQGNSA. This CDR3 comprises 15 residues. The CDR3 region is CASSPRDRMNTEAFF. The CDR3, as DNA: TGTGCCAGCAGCCCCCGGGACAGGATGAACACTGAAGCTTTCTTT.

The rearrangement uses TRBV20-1 and TRBJ1-6; possible D gene TRBD1, 5 bases. The CDR3 runs 15 residues. Deletions cut 1 base from V and 3 bases from J, with 10 bases between. Per germline, CDR1 DFQATT and CDR2 SNEGSKA (reference sequence). CDR3: CSARGWGNYNSPLHF. CDR3 sequence (DNA): TGCAGTGCTAGAGGTTGGGGGAACTATAATTCACCCCTCCACTTT.

This clonotype was observed many times. The V call is TRBV20-1, the J call TRBJ2-3; no firm D call. The germline V and J ends were trimmed by 3 bases and 2 bases, with 9 bases remaining between them. This CDR3 is built from 13 residues. Germline-derived CDR1 and CDR2 are DFQATT and SNEGSKA (reference sequence). This CDR3 reads CSASAVLTDTQYF. CDR3 nucleotide sequence: TGCAGTGCTAGCGCCGTCCTCACAGATACGCAGTATTTT.

V usage is TRBV20-1 and J usage is TRBJ2-2, with 7 bases matching TRBD2. Germline assignment: CDR1 DFQATT and CDR2 SNEGSKA (reference sequence). V lost 5 bases to trimming and J lost 4 bases; unmatched junction nucleotides: 10. This CDR3 comprises 15 residues. The DNA for the CDR3 is TGCAGTGCTTCAGGAGCGGGGCATGGCACCGGGGAGCTGTTTTTT. It is translated as CSASGAGHGTGELFF.

This clonotype was detected many times. The chain recombines TRBV4-3 with TRBJ2-7, with D perhaps matching TRBD2 (5 bases). This CDR3 comprises 15 residues. Germline V gives CDR1 LGHNA, CDR2 YSLEER. The V end was cut by 0 bases, the J end by 6 bases, with 15 bases between. The CDR3 region has the DNA TGCGCCAGCAGCCAAGAGGTCTGGGAAGAGGGCGAGCAGTACTTC. Its translation: CASSQEVWEEGEQYF.

This clonotype was seen a few times. The chain carries TRBV7-2 and TRBJ2-7; the match to TRBD2 covers 12 bases. V shed 1 base, J shed 3 bases, and the junction held 7 bases outside the gene matches. Per the germline V gene, CDR1 is SGHTA and CDR2 is FQGNSA. The CDR3 has 17 amino acids. The DNA for the CDR3 is TGTGCCAGCAGCTTAGACCTCACTAGCGGGGGGCTCTACGAGCAGTACTTC. It codes for CASSLDLTSGGLYEQYF. The full variable domain, its missing parts supplied by reference TRBV7-2 and TRBJ2-7, is GAGVSQSPSNKVTEKGKDVELRCDPISGHTALYWYRQSLGQGLEFLIYFQGNSAPDKSGLPSDRFSAERTGGSVSTLTIQRTQQEDSAVYLCASSLDLTSGGLYEQYFGPGTRLTVT.

The rearrangement joins TRBV7-8 to TRBJ2-1; D gene uncertain. The CDR3 totals 15 residues. V gave up 0 bases and J gave up 0 bases, with 6 bases separating them. Germline-derived CDR1 and CDR2 are SGHVS and FQNEAQ. As DNA, the CDR3 is TGTGCCAGCAGCTTAGCCCGTAGCTCCTACAATGAGCAGTTCTTC. Translation gives CASSLARSSYNEQFF.

In its sample, this clonotype was seen a few times. The genes are TRBV12-3 or TRBV12-4 and TRBJ2-2, with D maybe TRBD1 (6 bases). CDR3 length: 15 residues. V was trimmed by 6 bases and J by 3 bases, leaving 14 bases between them. The chain's CDR3 is CASRSSQGYTGELFF. CDR3 bases: TGTGCCAGCAGGTCATCACAGGGTTACACCGGGGAGCTGTTTTTT.

The rearrangement joins TRBV5-1 to TRBJ1-1, with a weak D call TRBD1 (5 bases). The CDR3 has 11 residues. Trimming pared 5 bases from V and 5 bases from J, leaving 7 bases between. Germline V CDR1 and CDR2: SGHRS, YFSETQ. The CDR3 sequence: CASSEGTEAFF. The CDR3 DNA sequence: TGCGCCAGCAGTGAGGGGACTGAAGCTTTCTTT.

This clonotype has only a few counts. The germline gene is not matched at one end of the junction; a read error may be the cause. The rearrangement links TRBV7-7 to TRBJ2-2; D not resolved. The CDR3 is made up of 14 amino acids. Germline values: CDR1 SSHAT, CDR2 FNYEAQ (reference sequence). As DNA, the CDR3 is TGTGCTAGCAGCTTAGGTCGGCTCACCGGGGAGCTGTTTTTT. Translation: CASSLGRLTGELFF.

The J gene is TRBJ1-6, the V gene TRBV27; no clear D gene. The CDR3 contains 16 residues. The V end was cut by 6 bases, the J end by 0 bases, with 12 bases between. Per the germline V gene, CDR1 is MNHEY and CDR2 is SMNVEV (reference sequence). The CDR3 loop is CASSFGRSSYNSPLHF. CDR3 DNA: TGTGCCAGCAGCTTCGGTCGCAGCTCCTATAATTCACCCCTCCACTTT.

This sequence joins TRBV7-4 and TRBJ1-1; no clear D gene. Germline-derived CDR1 and CDR2 are SGHVT and SQSDAQ. The V end lost 1 base, the J end lost 6 bases, and 6 bases lay between the germline ends. The CDR3 sequence is 12 residues long. The chain's CDR3 is CASSLEGPEAFF. In nucleotides, the CDR3 is TGTGCCAGCAGCTTAGAGGGTCCTGAAGCTTTCTTT.

This clonotype was counted between two and nine times. In nucleotides, the CDR3 is TGCGCCAGCAGTCCCACCCCGGGCAGCATGAACACTGAAGCTTTCTTT. Translated: CASSPTPGSMNTEAFF. J is TRBJ1-1 and V is TRBV5-1, with D unclear. Per the germline V gene, CDR1 is SGHRS and CDR2 is YFSETQ. The CDR3 is 16 residues long. Trimming pared 5 bases from V and 0 bases from J, leaving 17 bases between. The full variable domain, with the rest looked up from reference TRBV5-1 and TRBJ1-1, is KAGVTQTPRYLIKTRGQQVTLSCSPISGHRSVSWYQQTPGQGLQFLFEYFSETQRNKGNFPGRFSGRQFSNSRSEMNVSTLELGDSALYLCASSPTPGSMNTEAFFGQGTRLTVV.

The genes are TRBV7-9 and TRBJ1-1; unclear D gene. Germline CDR1 is SEHNR and CDR2 is FQNEAQ (reference sequence). The CDR3 loop spans 13 amino acids. Trimming took 2 bases from V and 6 from J, leaving 10 bases between them. CDR3 amino acids: CASSLLGMAEAFF. DNA for the CDR3: TGTGCCAGCAGCTTATTAGGAATGGCTGAAGCTTTCTTT. Together with reference TRBV7-9 and TRBJ1-1, the CDR3 gives the full variable domain: DTGVSQNPRHKITKRGQNVTFRCDPISEHNRLYWYRQTLGQGPEFLTYFQNEAQLEKSRLLSDRFSAERPKGSFSTLEIQRTEQGDSAMYLCASSLLGMAEAFFGQGTRLTVV.